A selection of T cell receptor beta chains follows, all from one sample in a study of blood T cell repertoires in COVID-19. This table comes from immunoSEQ multiplex PCR, and its TCRdb copy is limited to in-frame clones, with some not included. The table records 200,000 to 250,000 clones, approximately 78% of them present only once. Sequenced material: peripheral blood. The receptors derive from a woman under 30 with acute or convalescent COVID-19. Both conserved end residues are part of each CDR3. Each record gives: J gene, clone size, D gene, V gene, CDR3 length, CDR3 DNA, CDR3 protein. A D gene is named only where the DNA matches it firmly. A clone size is listed for some rows: how often the clone was seen (once, few, many), or a class if it is expanded.

TRBJ1-2,few,TRBD1,TRBV10-3,16,TGTGCCATCAGTCCTCGAGGACAGGGACCTCGCTATGGCTACACCTTC,CAISPRGQGPRYGYTF
TRBJ2-1,.,TRBD2,TRBV3-1/TRBV3-2,15,TGTGCCAGCAGCCAAGATAGGCTAGCGGGAGGGCACGCGTTCTTC,CASSQDRLAGGHAFF
TRBJ1-5,.,.,TRBV2,15,TGTGCCAGCAGGGAAACAGGGAGCCCGAATCAGCCCCAGCATTTT,CASRETGSPNQPQHF
TRBJ1-3,.,.,TRBV30,12,TGTGCCTGGAGTCTGCGAGGAAACACCATATATTTT,CAWSLRGNTIYF
TRBJ1-1,.,.,TRBV18,19,TGTGCCAGCTCACCCGATGTAGCGGCAGGGCGCCCTTTGAACACTGAAGCTTTCTTT,CASSPDVAAGRPLNTEAFF
TRBJ2-1,.,.,TRBV25-1,14,TGTGCCAGCACTCGGATAGATAGCAACAATGAGCAGTTCTTC,CASTRIDSNNEQFF
TRBJ2-7,.,.,TRBV5-5,15,TGTGCCAGCAGCTTGAGTGTGGTACGGGCCTACGAGCAGTACTTC,CASSLSVVRAYEQYF
TRBJ2-7,.,TRBD2,TRBV10-3,16,TGTGCCATCAGTGATTTAGTAACGGGGAGGGGCTACGAGCAGTACTTC,CAISDLVTGRGYEQYF
TRBJ1-2,.,.,TRBV5-6,16,TGTGCCAGCAGCTTGGTGCTTGGGGGGACCGGCTCTGGCTACACCTTC,CASSLVLGGTGSGYTF
TRBJ2-1,once,TRBD2,TRBV7-3,15,TGTGCCAGCAGCTTAACTTCCCTAGCGGGAGGGGTTCAGTTCTTC,CASSLTSLAGGVQFF
TRBJ2-1,.,TRBD2,TRBV30,13,TGTGCCTGGCGTAGCGGGAGCTACAATGAGCAGTTCTTC,CAWRSGSYNEQFF
TRBJ1-5,few,.,TRBV19,15,TGTGCCAGTAGTGGCCCAGGTCCCACAGGGTGGCCCCAGCATTTT,CASSGPGPTGWPQHF
TRBJ2-1,.,.,TRBV23-1,16,TGCGCCAGCAGTCAATCGGCTACTAGCCGATACAATGAGCAGTTCTTC,CASSQSATSRYNEQFF
TRBJ2-7,.,TRBD2,TRBV6-5,13,TGTGCCAGCAGTCCGGGACTATCATCGGAGCAGTACTTC,CASSPGLSSEQYF
TRBJ2-2,.,TRBD1,TRBV30,16,TGTGCCTGGAGTGTCGGACAGGGGGCTTTAGCCGGGGAGCTGTTTTTT,CAWSVGQGALAGELFF
TRBJ2-7,few,.,TRBV20-1,11,TGCAGTGTTAAGGAGAATTACGAGCAGTACTTC,CSVKENYEQYF
TRBJ1-1,.,TRBD1,TRBV11-2,15,TGTGCCAGCAGCCCACGGACAGGGAAGAACACTGAAGCTTTCTTT,CASSPRTGKNTEAFF
TRBJ2-7,.,TRBD1,TRBV5-1,13,TGCGCCAGCAGCCGCTGGGACAGCTACGAGCAGTACTTC,CASSRWDSYEQYF
TRBJ2-7,once,.,TRBV3-1/TRBV3-2,21,TGTGCCAGCAGCCAGCGCTTCTCTGGTCCGGACGGGAGTACTGTTTCCTACGAGCAGTACTTC,CASSQRFSGPDGSTVSYEQYF
TRBJ1-2,.,TRBD1,TRBV5-6,17,TGTGCCAGCAGCTTGTTAGATGGGACAGCCCTTGGCTATGGCTACACCTTC,CASSLLDGTALGYGYTF
TRBJ2-5,.,.,TRBV5-6,15,TGTGCCAGCAGCAGGGGAGCGGGCGCTCGGGAGACCCAGTACTTC,CASSRGAGARETQYF
TRBJ2-3,many,.,TRBV5-1,13,TGCGCCAGCAGTCGAGATGCCACAGATACGCAGTATTTT,CASSRDATDTQYF
TRBJ2-7,.,.,TRBV27,13,TGTGCCAGCAGCCTCTCTAGCTCCAACGAGCAGTACTTC,CASSLSSSNEQYF
TRBJ1-2,.,.,TRBV28,13,TGTGCCAGCAGACAAACCGGGAGCTATGGCTACACCTTC,CASRQTGSYGYTF
TRBJ1-5,.,TRBD1,TRBV19,17,TGTGCCAGTAGGCCCCACCGGGACAGGGGAATCAATCAGCCCCAGCATTTT,CASRPHRDRGINQPQHF
TRBJ1-3,.,TRBD1,TRBV7-7,18,TGTGCTAGCACTCCCTGGCGAGTGGGGCAGGGGGTAGTTAACACCATATATTTT,CASTPWRVGQGVVNTIYF
TRBJ2-1,.,TRBD2,TRBV5-6,15,TGTGCCAGCAGCTTGGTTGAGGGGAGGGCTTATGAGCAGTTCTTC,CASSLVEGRAYEQFF
TRBJ1-4,.,.,TRBV6-6,14,TGTGCCAGCAGTTGGACAGTTACTAATGAAAAACTGTTTTTT,CASSWTVTNEKLFF
TRBJ2-3,.,TRBD2,TRBV11-2,15,TGTGCCAGCAGCGCCTCCGGGACTAGCGGGGATACGCAGTATTTT,CASSASGTSGDTQYF
TRBJ2-1,.,TRBD2,TRBV7-6,20,TGTGCCAGCAGCTTAGACATGATCGCATTAGCGGGAGGCCTTGATGATGAGCAGTTCTTC,CASSLDMIALAGGLDDEQFF
TRBJ1-5,.,.,TRBV4-3,15,TGCGCCAGCAGCCAAGATTTTTTCGGGAATCAGCCCCAGCATTTT,CASSQDFFGNQPQHF
TRBJ1-5,.,.,TRBV19,15,TGTGCCAGTAGTCCCCGGCAGTTTCGGGGTCAGCCCCAGCATTTT,CASSPRQFRGQPQHF
TRBJ1-1,.,.,TRBV28,13,TGTGCCAGCAGTGGGGGACAGAACACTGAAGCTTTCTTT,CASSGGQNTEAFF
TRBJ2-6,.,TRBD1,TRBV18,17,TGTGCCAGCTCAGGCTCGGGACAGCCCTCTGGGGCCAACGTCCTGACTTTC,CASSGSGQPSGANVLTF
TRBJ2-3,.,.,TRBV6-5,13,TGTGCCAGCAGTTACTCGATAGAAGATACGCAGTATTTT,CASSYSIEDTQYF
TRBJ2-1,.,.,TRBV19,15,TGTGCCAGTATTGGTTCAGGGATCTCCTACAATGAGCAGTTCTTC,CASIGSGISYNEQFF
TRBJ1-2,.,TRBD1,TRBV2,15,TGTGCCAGCAGTGACTGGACAGGAACTAACTATGGCTACACCTTC,CASSDWTGTNYGYTF
TRBJ1-5,.,.,TRBV18,14,TGTGCCAGCTCACCGGGCAGGGGCAATCAGCCCCAGCATTTT,CASSPGRGNQPQHF
TRBJ1-1,.,TRBD1,TRBV28,15,TGTGCCAGCAGTCCCTCAAGACAGGGTTACACTGAAGCTTTCTTT,CASSPSRQGYTEAFF
TRBJ2-1,.,TRBD2,TRBV7-6,17,TGTGCCAGCAGCAAAGGACCGCTAGCGGGTTTTAACAATGAGCAGTTCTTC,CASSKGPLAGFNNEQFF
TRBJ2-1,.,TRBD2,TRBV3-1/TRBV3-2,14,TGTGCCAGCAGTCCCGGGACTAGCGTTACTGAGCAGTTCTTC,CASSPGTSVTEQFF
TRBJ2-7,.,TRBD2,TRBV13,16,TGTGCCAGCAGCTCGGGACTAGCGGGGCCCTCCTACGAGCAGTACTTC,CASSSGLAGPSYEQYF
TRBJ1-4,.,.,TRBV4-3,19,TGCGCCAGCAGCCAAGGGTGGGGGATACAGGGCACGGGGAATGAAAAACTGTTTTTT,CASSQGWGIQGTGNEKLFF
TRBJ2-2,.,.,TRBV3-1/TRBV3-2,15,TGTGCCAGCAGCCAAGGAAGCGGGCCGACCGGGGAGCTGTTTTTT,CASSQGSGPTGELFF